The T cell receptor (beta chain) described here comes from a study of Ad26.COV2.S vaccination and SARS-CoV-2 variants. Sequencing was performed with immunoSEQ multiplex PCR; in TCRdb, only in-frame clones are kept and a portion is missing. The table records some 270,000 clones, around 88% of them present only once. The germline V gene encodes CDR1 SGHAT and CDR2 FQDESV (reference sequence). The CDR3 runs to 14 residues. V dropped 6 bases and J dropped 7 bases, with 16 bases sitting between them. This sample's treatment: approximately 18 received Ad26.COV2.S at low or high dose, single or two shots; 5 received placebo; per-sample allocation not given. After the first vaccine or placebo injection, samples were drawn on day 63.

The rearrangement links TRBV11-1 to TRBJ2-1; D is perhaps TRBD1 or TRBD2 (6 bases each). Specimen: peripheral blood, collected in a trial of Ad26.COV2.S vaccine versus placebo. The receptor comes from a person between 18 and 65 years old who received the Ad26.COV2.S COVID-19 vaccine or a placebo. CDR3 amino acids: CASRNMGGTNEQFF. CDR3 nucleotide sequence: TGTGCCAGCAGAAATATGGGGGGCACGAATGAGCAGTTCTTC. Based on the CDR3 plus reference TRBV11-1 and TRBJ2-1, the full variable domain is EAEVAQSPRYKITEKSQAVAFWCDPISGHATLYWYRQILGQGPELLVQFQDESVVDDSQLPKDRFSAERLKGVDSTLKIQPAELGDSAMYLCASRNMGGTNEQFFGPGTRLTVL.